Below, 21 T cell receptor beta chains from the same sample are listed, as sequenced in a study of T-cell reconstitution after alpha-beta-depleted transplantation in children. Preparing the TCRbeta library involved the use of unique molecular identifiers. TCRdb reprocessed the PCR reads via MiXCR and lists one record per CDR3 protein. The sample holds fewer than 500,000 distinct CDR3 sequences, around two fifths seen once. The sequencing used PBMCs, collected before TCRalphabeta/CD19-depleted stem cell transplant. All receptors come from a girl aged 2 to 10 with aplastic anemia, due to receive a stem cell transplant.

The V gene is TRBV10-3, the J gene TRBJ2-3; TRBD1 matches at 10 bases. Germline CDR1 ENHRY, CDR2 SYGVKD. This CDR3 is 14 amino acids long. Germline trimming cut 6 bases from V and 4 bases from J; bases unmatched to any gene: 4. The CDR3: CAISLGQGSDTQYF. The CDR3 nucleotides read TGTGCCATCAGCTTGGGACAGGGGTCAGATACGCAGTATTTT.

The chain links TRBV27 to TRBJ2-5, with 8 bases identical to TRBD1. Germline assignment: CDR1 MNHEY and CDR2 SMNVEV (reference sequence). V gave up 4 bases and J gave up 5 bases; unmatched junction bases: 9. CDR3 length equals 15 residues. CDR3 loop: CASSSQGGEWETQYF. The CDR3 bases are TGTGCCAGCAGTTCACAGGGGGGCGAGTGGGAGACCCAGTACTTC.

V is TRBV5-1 and J is TRBJ2-1; unclear D gene. Trimming cost V 4 bases and J 2 bases, with 22 bases left between them. Germline V gene sequence: CDR1 SGHRS, CDR2 YFSETQ. There are 18 residues in the CDR3. The CDR3 DNA is TGCGCCAGCAGCCTGTCGACGGGTTCCGAGAGGCCCTACAATGAGCAGTTCTTC. Residues: CASSLSTGSERPYNEQFF. Full variable domain (rest looked up from reference TRBV5-1 and TRBJ2-1): KAGVTQTPRYLIKTRGQQVTLSCSPISGHRSVSWYQQTPGQGLQFLFEYFSETQRNKGNFPGRFSGRQFSNSRSEMNVSTLELGDSALYLCASSLSTGSERPYNEQFFGPGTRLTVL.

V usage is TRBV12-3 or TRBV12-4 and J usage is TRBJ2-5, with a weak D call TRBD1 (8 bases). The CDR3 runs to 15 residues. Trimming took 5 bases from V and 5 from J, leaving 18 bases between them. The CDR3 sequence is CASSPGQGGVETQYF. DNA of the CDR3: TGTGCCAGCAGTCCCGGACAGGGAGGGGTTGAGACCCAGTACTTC.

CDR3 nucleotides: TGTGCCAGCAGTGAAACTCGACTAGCGGGGTCCGACGAGCAGTACTTC. Translated, it gives CASSETRLAGSDEQYF. The chain uses TRBV27 and TRBJ2-7; TRBD2 matches at 11 bases. Trimming at V came to 5 bases and at J to 5 bases, leaving 11 bases not matched to a gene. CDR1 and CDR2 (germline): MNHEY, SMNVEV (reference sequence). The CDR3 consists of 16 residues.

This sequence joins TRBV7-2 and TRBJ2-3; 7 bases map to TRBD1. J lost 5 bases, V lost 5 bases, and 13 bases had no gene match. Per germline, CDR1 SGHTA and CDR2 FQGNSA. CDR3 size: 16 residues. The CDR3 sequence is CASSPSQRGQVDTQYF. In nucleotides, the CDR3 is TGTGCCAGCAGCCCGTCCCAGAGGGGGCAAGTAGATACGCAGTATTTT.

A remark on this clonotype: The junction does not match germline at one end; this may be a read error. The rearrangement joins TRBV12-3 or TRBV12-4 to TRBJ1-4, with 8 positions matching TRBD1. The CDR3 loop spans 13 amino acids. This CDR3 reads CTSRGRTNEKLFF. The CDR3 DNA follows: TGTACCAGCAGGGGGCGGACTAATGAAAAACTGTTTTTT.

V gene TRBV29-1 combines with J gene TRBJ2-3; D not certain. V was cut by 8 bases and J by 3 bases, with 6 bases left in between. The germline CDR1 and CDR2 sequences are SQVTM and ANQGSEA. CDR3 length: 10 amino acids. The CDR3 reads CSSRTDTQYF. CDR3 coding DNA: TGCAGCTCAAGGACAGATACGCAGTATTTT.

The chain combines TRBV5-6 with TRBJ2-7; possibly TRBD2 for D (6 bases). Between the trimmed V and J ends, which lost 2 bases and 1 base, there was a span of 13 bases. Germline V CDR1 and CDR2: SGHDT, YYEEEE. This CDR3 contains 15 residues. CDR3 protein: CASSFGGYRSYEQYF. In DNA form, the CDR3 reads TGTGCCAGCAGCTTCGGGGGATACAGGTCCTACGAGCAGTACTTC. Complete variable domain (other parts from reference TRBV5-6 and TRBJ2-7): DAGVTQSPTHLIKTRGQQVTLRCSPKSGHDTVSWYQQALGQGPQFIFQYYEEEERQRGNFPDRFSGHQFPNYSSELNVNALLLGDSALYLCASSFGGYRSYEQYFGPGTRLTVT.

The table lists this clonotype with many counts. This chain connects TRBV7-2 to TRBJ2-3, with TRBD1 matching over 7 bases. V gave up 5 bases and J gave up 6 bases; unmatched junction bases: 11. The CDR3 contains 15 residues. CDR1 and CDR2 from the germline V gene are SGHTA and FQGNSA. The CDR3, as DNA: TGTGCCAGCAGCCCCCGACAGGGTCGTAAGGATACGCAGTATTTT. As protein: CASSPRQGRKDTQYF. Drawing the rest from reference TRBV7-2 and TRBJ2-3, the complete variable domain is GAGVSQSPSNKVTEKGKDVELRCDPISGHTALYWYRQSLGQGLEFLIYFQGNSAPDKSGLPSDRFSAERTGGSVSTLTIQRTQQEDSAVYLCASSPRQGRKDTQYFGPGTRLTVL.

The chain combines TRBV5-1 with TRBJ1-2; D is ambiguous. V lost 0 bases and J 4 bases, leaving 13 bases between the germline ends. The CDR3 runs 15 residues. In germline, CDR1 is SGHRS, CDR2 YFSETQ. The CDR3 DNA reads as TGCGCCAGCAGCTTGGCCCCCGGGCTATTCTATGGCTACACCTTC. Translated, it gives CASSLAPGLFYGYTF.

This clonotype has ten or more counts. This chain joins TRBV14 and TRBJ1-4, with unresolved D. Trimming cost V 3 bases and J 3 bases, with 8 bases left between them. The CDR3 extends over 14 amino acids. Germline V CDR1 and CDR2: SGHDN, FVKESK. CDR3 coding DNA: TGTGCCAGCAGCCAGGACTTCGCTAATGAAAAACTGTTTTTT. This gives the protein CASSQDFANEKLFF.

The chain carries TRBV5-1 and TRBJ2-7; D may correspond to TRBD1 or TRBD2 (5 bases each). V was trimmed by 3 bases and J by 3 bases, leaving 7 bases between them. CDR3 length equals 12 residues. The germline V gene has CDR1 SGHRS and CDR2 YFSETQ. CDR3 nucleotide sequence: TGCGCCAGCAGCTGGGACGGCTACGAGCAGTACTTC. The encoded protein is CASSWDGYEQYF. Variable domain in full (rest from reference TRBV5-1 and TRBJ2-7): KAGVTQTPRYLIKTRGQQVTLSCSPISGHRSVSWYQQTPGQGLQFLFEYFSETQRNKGNFPGRFSGRQFSNSRSEMNVSTLELGDSALYLCASSWDGYEQYFGPGTRLTVT.

In nucleotides, the CDR3 is TGCGCCAGCAGCTTGAGGGGAGATTATGGCTACACCTTC. It encodes CASSLRGDYGYTF. The chain links TRBV5-1 to TRBJ1-2, with D perhaps TRBD1 (5 bases). Germline V gene sequence: CDR1 SGHRS, CDR2 YFSETQ. The CDR3 has 13 residues. Between the trimmed V and J ends, which lost 1 base and 5 bases, there was a span of 9 bases.

This clonotype was detected many times. The chain uses TRBV7-9 and TRBJ2-1; D not resolved. The CDR3 is 15 amino acids. Trimming pared 2 bases from V and 4 bases from J, leaving 12 bases between. CDR1 and CDR2 from the germline V gene are SEHNR and FQNEAQ (reference sequence). CDR3 protein: CASSLLLSEYNEQFF. In DNA, the CDR3 is TGTGCCAGCAGCTTATTGCTTTCAGAATACAATGAGCAGTTCTTC.

The J gene is TRBJ2-5, the V gene TRBV7-2; tentatively, D is TRBD2 (6 bases). The CDR3 loop spans 17 amino acids. Trimming pared 3 bases from V and 6 bases from J, leaving 23 bases between. Germline values: CDR1 SGHTA, CDR2 FQGNSA. CDR3 protein: CASSFLAPARERKTQYF. In DNA form, the CDR3 reads TGTGCCAGCAGCTTTCTAGCGCCGGCAAGAGAAAGGAAGACCCAGTACTTC.

The rearrangement links TRBV28 to TRBJ1-5; TRBD1 aligns across 7 bases. The V and J ends lost 5 bases and 2 bases, in that order; junction bases with no gene match: 12. The CDR3 sequence is 17 residues long. CDR1 is MDHEN and CDR2 is SYDVKM in the germline V gene. The chain's CDR3 is CASSPTGANGGNQPQHF. CDR3 sequence (DNA): TGTGCCAGCAGTCCTACAGGGGCGAACGGGGGCAATCAGCCCCAGCATTTT.

This clonotype was picked up a small number of times. The chain couples TRBV25-1 to TRBJ1-4, with a tentative D call TRBD1 (5 bases). Germline CDR1 reads MGHDK; CDR2 reads SYGVNS. With 7 bases removed from V and 7 bases from J, the gap between germline ends came to 19 bases. The CDR3 runs to 15 residues. The CDR3 DNA is TGTGCCAGCACCCCGGGCTTTGCGGGGACTGAAAAACTGTTTTTT. This sequence encodes CASTPGFAGTEKLFF.

This clonotype was counted many times. V is TRBV5-1 and J is TRBJ2-1; the match to TRBD2 covers 8 bases. J lost 8 bases, V lost 4 bases, and 17 bases had no gene match. CDR3 size: 17 residues. Germline-derived CDR1 and CDR2 are SGHRS and YFSETQ. Written as DNA, the CDR3 is TGCGCCAGCAGCATCTCGGGAGGGCCCTCCCGTTTTGATGAGCAGTTCTTC. Its translation: CASSISGGPSRFDEQFF. Combining the CDR3 with reference TRBV5-1 and TRBJ2-1 gives the whole variable domain KAGVTQTPRYLIKTRGQQVTLSCSPISGHRSVSWYQQTPGQGLQFLFEYFSETQRNKGNFPGRFSGRQFSNSRSEMNVSTLELGDSALYLCASSISGGPSRFDEQFFGPGTRLTVL.

V is TRBV6-5 and J is TRBJ1-5; TRBD1 matches 11 bases. The CDR3 is made up of 15 amino acids. V was pared by 4 bases and J by 5 bases, with 4 bases of the junction left unmatched. The germline CDR1 and CDR2 sequences are MNHEY and SVGAGI. In nucleotides, the CDR3 is TGTGCCAGCAGTTCCCTGGGACAGGGGGATCAGCCCCAGCATTTT. Amino acids: CASSSLGQGDQPQHF.

This rearrangement joins TRBV7-9 to TRBJ1-1; D is ambiguous. The CDR3 spans 14 residues. Trimming removed 6 bases from V and 0 bases from J, with 11 bases in between. Germline V gene data show CDR1 as SEHNR and CDR2 as FQNEAQ (reference sequence). The CDR3 region is CASRPWRLNTEAFF. For the CDR3, the DNA is TGTGCCAGCAGGCCGTGGCGGTTGAACACTGAAGCTTTCTTT.